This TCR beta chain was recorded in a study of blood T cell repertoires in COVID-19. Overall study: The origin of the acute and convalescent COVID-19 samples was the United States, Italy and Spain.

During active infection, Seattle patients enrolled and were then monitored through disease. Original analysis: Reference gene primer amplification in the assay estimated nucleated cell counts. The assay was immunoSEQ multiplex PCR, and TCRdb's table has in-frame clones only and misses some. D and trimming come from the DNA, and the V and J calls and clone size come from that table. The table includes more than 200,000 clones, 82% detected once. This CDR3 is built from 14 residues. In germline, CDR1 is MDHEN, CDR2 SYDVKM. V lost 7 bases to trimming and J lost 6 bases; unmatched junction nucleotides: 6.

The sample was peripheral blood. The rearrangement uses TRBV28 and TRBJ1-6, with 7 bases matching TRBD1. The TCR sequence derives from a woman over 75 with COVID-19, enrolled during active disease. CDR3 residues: CASMVGQTNSPLHF. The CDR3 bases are TGTGCCAGCATGGTGGGACAGACTAATTCACCCCTCCACTTT.